This T cell receptor beta chain was sequenced for a study of T cell changes during pregnancy in multiple sclerosis. Produced via immunoSEQ multiplex PCR; TCRdb's table is partial and in-frame only. The data show some 56,000 clones, around 92% seen once. Germline V gene lookup returns CDR1 MRHNA and CDR2 SNTAGT. The V end lost 5 bases, the J end lost 0 bases, and 14 bases lay between the germline ends. This CDR3 is 15 amino acids long. The input for sequencing was CD4+ T cells from peripheral blood mononuclear cells, taken after pregnancy. The chain has TRBV6-4 and TRBJ2-7; a weak D match, TRBD1 (6 bases). The source is a female donor with multiple sclerosis, enrolled in a pregnancy study. CDR3 DNA: TGTGCCAGCAGTCGAACAGGGTCAGACTCCTACGAGCAGTACTTC. Its translation is CASSRTGSDSYEQYF.